This T cell receptor beta chain originates from a study of T cell repertoires in cytomegalovirus infection. The wider study: HLA-C-restricted CMV epitopes, recently identified, and well-studied HLA-B-restricted ones were used by the study. Public TCR beta signatures provided an indication of both CMV infection and a matching HLA type.

One entry per CDR3 protein results from TCRdb running MiXCR on the reads. The sample gives about a million distinct CDR3 sequences, around 30% of which show up once; 11% to 15% is in the top ten. Points on this clonotype: What it binds is unknown.

The study, taken as a whole, reports: Public TCR beta family frequency separated CMV-and-HLA carriers, including in an independent cohort.

Here the sequenced sample was cultured CD8+ T cells from PBMCs, taken from culture after CMV antigen stimulation. This TCR came from a human donor in good health (CMV status not recorded). Some clones in this sample may be carry-over from other donors' samples.

CDR3 residues: CSARDWGQPQHF. The CDR3 bases are TGCAGTGCCCGGGATTGGGGTCAGCCCCAGCATTTT. The genes are TRBV20-1 and TRBJ1-5; no clear D. This CDR3 region has 12 residues. Germline lookup yields CDR1 DFQATT and CDR2 SNEGSKA (reference sequence). With 6 bases removed from V and 6 bases from J, the gap between germline ends came to 12 bases.